The entry that follows covers one TCR beta chain sequence. A much larger clone differs by one base, so this may be a read error. This library used roughly 370 ng RNA and molecular barcoded adaptors spanning alpha/delta and beta/gamma chains. TCRdb analysed the reads with MiXCR anew, one entry per CDR3 protein. The profile shows approximately 40,000 distinct CDR3 sequences, 11% to 15% of them singletons. Sampling of bone marrow took place during active disease in every patient. The data originate from a study of read filtering for tumor transcriptome and immune sequencing. Study information: Mean patient age was 65.9 years, range about 45 to 85; around 17 male, 12 to 15 female. By R-ISS, stages I, II and III held approximately 8, 16 and 7 patients.

Input material: a population of CD138-negative cells sorted from bone marrow. The receptor was isolated from a donor at least 40 years old with multiple myeloma.

The CDR3 reads CASSLTGGNQKLFF. The CDR3 DNA reads TGTGCCAGCAGTTTGACAGGGGGGAATCAAAAACTGTTTTTT. This rearrangement joins TRBV12-3 or TRBV12-4 to TRBJ1-4; 9 bases line up with TRBD1. Trimming took 3 bases from V and 9 from J; bases not matched to a gene: 5. The length of the CDR3 is 14 residues.